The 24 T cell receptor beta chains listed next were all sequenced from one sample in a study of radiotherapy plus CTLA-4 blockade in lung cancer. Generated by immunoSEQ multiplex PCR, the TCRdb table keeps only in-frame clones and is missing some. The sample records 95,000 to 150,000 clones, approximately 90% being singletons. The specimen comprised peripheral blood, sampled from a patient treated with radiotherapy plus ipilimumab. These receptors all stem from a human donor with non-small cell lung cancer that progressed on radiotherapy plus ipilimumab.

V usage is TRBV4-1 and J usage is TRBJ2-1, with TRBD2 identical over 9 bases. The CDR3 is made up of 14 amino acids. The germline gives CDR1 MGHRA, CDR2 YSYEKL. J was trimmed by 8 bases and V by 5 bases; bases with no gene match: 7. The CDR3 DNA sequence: TGCGCCAGCAGCGCGGGAGGGCCGATGGATGAGCAGTTCTTC. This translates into CASSAGGPMDEQFF.

The CDR3 DNA follows: TGTGCCAGCTCACCACCGACATCAGCAACCTACGAGCAGTACTTC. This codes for CASSPPTSATYEQYF. The chain is built from TRBV18 and TRBJ2-7; no firm D call. Germline CDR1 is KGHSH and CDR2 is LQKENI. The CDR3 is 15 residues long. V lost 0 bases and J 2 bases, leaving 11 bases between the germline ends.

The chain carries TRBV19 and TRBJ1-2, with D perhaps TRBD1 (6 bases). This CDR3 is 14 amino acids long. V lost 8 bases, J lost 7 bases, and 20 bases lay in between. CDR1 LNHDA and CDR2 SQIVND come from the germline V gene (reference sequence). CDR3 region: CASFSGVGDRGYTF. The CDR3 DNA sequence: TGTGCCAGTTTCTCAGGGGTGGGTGATCGTGGCTACACCTTC.

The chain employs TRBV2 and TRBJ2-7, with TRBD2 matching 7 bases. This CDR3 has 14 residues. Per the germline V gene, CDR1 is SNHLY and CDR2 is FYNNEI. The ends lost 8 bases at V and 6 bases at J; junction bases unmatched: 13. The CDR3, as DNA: TGTGCCAGCTCCCCGGTAGGCGGGAGAGCCGAGCAGTACTTC. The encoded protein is CASSPVGGRAEQYF.

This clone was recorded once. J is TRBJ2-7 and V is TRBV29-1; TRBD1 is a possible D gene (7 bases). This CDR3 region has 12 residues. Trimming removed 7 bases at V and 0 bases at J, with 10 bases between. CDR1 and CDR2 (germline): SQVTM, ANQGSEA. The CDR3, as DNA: TGCAGCGGGGGGGACAGCTCCTACGAGCAGTACTTC. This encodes CSGGDSSYEQYF.

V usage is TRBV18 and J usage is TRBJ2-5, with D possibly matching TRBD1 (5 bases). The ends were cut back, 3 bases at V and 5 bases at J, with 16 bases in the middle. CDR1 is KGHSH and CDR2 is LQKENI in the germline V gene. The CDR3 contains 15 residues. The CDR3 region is CASSPNRQITETQYF. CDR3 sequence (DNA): TGTGCCAGCTCACCGAATAGACAGATTACCGAGACCCAGTACTTC. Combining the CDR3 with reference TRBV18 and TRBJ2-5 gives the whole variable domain NAGVMQNPRHLVRRRGQEARLRCSPMKGHSHVYWYRQLPEEGLKFMVYLQKENIIDESGMPKERFSAEFPKEGPSILRIQQVVRGDSAAYFCASSPNRQITETQYFGPGTRLLVL.

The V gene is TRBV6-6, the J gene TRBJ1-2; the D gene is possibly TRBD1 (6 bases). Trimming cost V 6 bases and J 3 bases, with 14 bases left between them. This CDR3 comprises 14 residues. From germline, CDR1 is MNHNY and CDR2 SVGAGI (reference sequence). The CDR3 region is CASRRTAGDYGYTF. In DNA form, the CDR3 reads TGTGCCAGCAGAAGGACAGCCGGGGACTATGGCTACACCTTC.

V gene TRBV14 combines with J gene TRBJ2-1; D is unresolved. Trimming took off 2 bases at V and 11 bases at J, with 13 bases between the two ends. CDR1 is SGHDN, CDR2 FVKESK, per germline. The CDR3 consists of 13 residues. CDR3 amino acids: CASSQWGSIKQFF. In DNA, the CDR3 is TGTGCCAGCAGCCAATGGGGTAGTATTAAGCAGTTCTTC.

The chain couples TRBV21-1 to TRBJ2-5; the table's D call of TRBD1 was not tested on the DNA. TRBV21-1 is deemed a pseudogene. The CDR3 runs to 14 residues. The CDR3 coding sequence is TGTGCCAGCAGCATCTGTCAGGGTGGGAAGACCCAGTACTTC. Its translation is CASSICQGGKTQYF.

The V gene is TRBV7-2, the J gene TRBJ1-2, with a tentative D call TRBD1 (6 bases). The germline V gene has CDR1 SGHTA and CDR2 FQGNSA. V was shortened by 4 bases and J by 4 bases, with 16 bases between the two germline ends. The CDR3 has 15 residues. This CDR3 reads CASSWPDRRVYGYTF. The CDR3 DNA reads TGTGCCAGCAGCTGGCCTGACAGGCGGGTCTATGGCTACACCTTC. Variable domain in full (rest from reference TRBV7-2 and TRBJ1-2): GAGVSQSPSNKVTEKGKDVELRCDPISGHTALYWYRQSLGQGLEFLIYFQGNSAPDKSGLPSDRFSAERTGGSVSTLTIQRTQQEDSAVYLCASSWPDRRVYGYTFGSGTRLTVV.

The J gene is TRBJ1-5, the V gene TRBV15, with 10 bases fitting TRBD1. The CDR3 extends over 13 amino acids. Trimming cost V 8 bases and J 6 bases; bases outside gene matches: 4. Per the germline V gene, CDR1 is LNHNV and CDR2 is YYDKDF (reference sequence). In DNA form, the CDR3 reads TGTGCCACCCGTCGACAGGGGGCTCAGCCCCAGCATTTT. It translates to CATRRQGAQPQHF.

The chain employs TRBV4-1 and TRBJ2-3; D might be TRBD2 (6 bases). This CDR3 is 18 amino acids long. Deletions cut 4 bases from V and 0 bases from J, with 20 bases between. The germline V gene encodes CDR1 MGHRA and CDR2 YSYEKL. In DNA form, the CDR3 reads TGCGCCAGCAGCCTCGTTGTTGCCGGCGGGACTAGCACAGATACGCAGTATTTT. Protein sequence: CASSLVVAGGTSTDTQYF.

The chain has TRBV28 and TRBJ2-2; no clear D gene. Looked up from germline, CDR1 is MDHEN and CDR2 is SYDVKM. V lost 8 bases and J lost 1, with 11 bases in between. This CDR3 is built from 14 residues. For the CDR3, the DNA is TGTGCCAGCCCGTCCAGAAAGAACACCGGGGAGCTGTTTTTT. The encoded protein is CASPSRKNTGELFF. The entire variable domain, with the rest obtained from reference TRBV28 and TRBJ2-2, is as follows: DVKVTQSSRYLVKRTGEKVFLECVQDMDHENMFWYRQDPGLGLRLIYFSYDVKMKEKGDIPEGYSVSREKKERFSLILESASTNQTSMYLCASPSRKNTGELFFGEGSRLTVL.

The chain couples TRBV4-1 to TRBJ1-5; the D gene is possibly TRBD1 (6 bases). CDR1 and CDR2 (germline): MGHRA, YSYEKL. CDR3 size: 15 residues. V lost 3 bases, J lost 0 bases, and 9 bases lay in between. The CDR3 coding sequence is TGCGCCAGCAGCCAGACAGGCTATAGCAATCAGCCCCAGCATTTT. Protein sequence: CASSQTGYSNQPQHF.

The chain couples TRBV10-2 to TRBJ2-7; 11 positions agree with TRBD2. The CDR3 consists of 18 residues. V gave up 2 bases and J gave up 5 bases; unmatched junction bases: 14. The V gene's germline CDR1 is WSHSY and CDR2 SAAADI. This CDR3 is CASSETTQASGRRDEQYF. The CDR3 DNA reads TGCGCCAGCAGTGAGACAACCCAGGCTAGCGGGAGGAGGGACGAGCAGTACTTC.

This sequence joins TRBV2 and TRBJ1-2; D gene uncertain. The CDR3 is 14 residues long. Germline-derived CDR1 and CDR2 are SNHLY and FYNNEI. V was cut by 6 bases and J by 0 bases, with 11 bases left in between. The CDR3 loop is CASRASVANYGYTF. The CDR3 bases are TGTGCCAGCAGGGCGTCAGTAGCTAACTATGGCTACACCTTC.

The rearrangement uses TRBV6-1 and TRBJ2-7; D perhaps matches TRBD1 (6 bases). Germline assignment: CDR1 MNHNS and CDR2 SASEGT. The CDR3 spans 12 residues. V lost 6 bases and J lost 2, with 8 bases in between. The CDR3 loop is CASRQGTYEQYF. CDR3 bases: TGTGCCAGCAGACAGGGTACCTACGAGCAGTACTTC.

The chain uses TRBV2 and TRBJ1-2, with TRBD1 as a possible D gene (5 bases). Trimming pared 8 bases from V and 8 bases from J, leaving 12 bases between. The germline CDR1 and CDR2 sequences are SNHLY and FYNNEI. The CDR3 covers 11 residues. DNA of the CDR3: TGTGCCAGCGGTGGGGGGAGCGGCTACACCTTC. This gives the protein CASGGGSGYTF.

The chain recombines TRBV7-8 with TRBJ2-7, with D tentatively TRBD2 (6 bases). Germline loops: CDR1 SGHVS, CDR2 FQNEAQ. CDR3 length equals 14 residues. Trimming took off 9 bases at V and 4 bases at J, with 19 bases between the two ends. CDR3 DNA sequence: TGTGCCAGTATCCGAACTAGCAGCGAGTACGAGCAGTACTTC. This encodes CASIRTSSEYEQYF.

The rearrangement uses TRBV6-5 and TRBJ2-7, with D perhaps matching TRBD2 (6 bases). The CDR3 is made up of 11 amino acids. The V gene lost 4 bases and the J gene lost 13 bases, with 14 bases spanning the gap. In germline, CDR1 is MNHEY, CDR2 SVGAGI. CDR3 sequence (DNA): TGTGCCAGCAGTTCCGGGGGACCAACTTACTTC. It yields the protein CASSSGGPTYF.

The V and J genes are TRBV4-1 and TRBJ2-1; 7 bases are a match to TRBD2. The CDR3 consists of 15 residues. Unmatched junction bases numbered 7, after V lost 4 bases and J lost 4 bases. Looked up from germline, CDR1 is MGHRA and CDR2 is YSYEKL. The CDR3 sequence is CASSRGSGTYNEQFF. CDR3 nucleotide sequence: TGCGCCAGCAGCCGCGGGAGTGGGACTTACAATGAGCAGTTCTTC.

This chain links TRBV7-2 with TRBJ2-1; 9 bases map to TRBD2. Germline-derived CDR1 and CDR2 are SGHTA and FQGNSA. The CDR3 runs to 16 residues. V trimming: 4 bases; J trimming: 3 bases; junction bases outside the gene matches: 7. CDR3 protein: CASSSDLAGYYNEQFF. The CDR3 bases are TGTGCCAGCAGCTCAGATCTAGCGGGATACTACAATGAGCAGTTCTTC.

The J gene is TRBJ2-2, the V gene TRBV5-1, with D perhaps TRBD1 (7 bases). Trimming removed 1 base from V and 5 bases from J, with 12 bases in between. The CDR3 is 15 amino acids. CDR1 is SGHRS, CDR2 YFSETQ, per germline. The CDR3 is CASSLSAGGTGELFF. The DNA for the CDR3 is TGCGCCAGCAGCTTGTCGGCAGGGGGGACCGGGGAGCTGTTTTTT.

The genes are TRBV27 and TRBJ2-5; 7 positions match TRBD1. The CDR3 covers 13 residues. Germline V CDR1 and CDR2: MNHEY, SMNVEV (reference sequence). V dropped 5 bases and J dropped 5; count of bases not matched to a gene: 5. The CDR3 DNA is TGTGCCAGCAGTGAACAGGGGTTGGAGACCCAGTACTTC. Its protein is CASSEQGLETQYF.